The 25 T cell receptor beta chains listed next were all sequenced from one sample in a study of control samples from healthy donors and cancer patients. Sequencing used immunoSEQ multiplex PCR; TCRdb keeps in-frame clones, though not all of them. The sample consists of around 190,000 clones, around 90% of them appearing once. The sample comprised blood. These receptors all come from a man aged 30-40 years in good health.

In DNA form, the CDR3 reads TGTGCCAGCAGCCACGAACGGGGGACAGAAAACGGGGAGCTGTTTTTT. Translation: CASSHERGTENGELFF. The V gene is TRBV3-1 (or the pseudogene TRBV3-2), the J gene TRBJ2-2, with a weak D call TRBD1 (7 bases). The CDR3 consists of 16 residues. The germline V gene encodes CDR1 LGHDT and CDR2 YNNKEL (reference sequence). V lost 3 bases to trimming and J lost 7 bases, with 18 bases between them.

The chain couples TRBV10-3 to TRBJ2-3, with TRBD1 identical over 7 bases. CDR1 is ENHRY, CDR2 SYGVKD, per germline. Losses at the gene ends were 10 bases for V and 2 bases for J; bases not matched to a gene: 6. The CDR3 loop spans 13 amino acids. CDR3 residues: CATWTGSTDTQYF. Written as DNA, the CDR3 is TGTGCCACTTGGACAGGATCCACAGATACGCAGTATTTT.

The genes are TRBV19 and TRBJ2-1; TRBD2 aligns across 7 bases. The V and J ends lost 1 base and 8 bases, in that order; junction bases with no gene match: 11. From germline, CDR1 is LNHDA and CDR2 SQIVND (reference sequence). This CDR3 comprises 16 residues. The CDR3 DNA follows: TGTGCCAGTAGTATAGTTTTAGGATGGGGAGGGGATGAGCAGTTCTTC. It codes for CASSIVLGWGGDEQFF.

The chain joins TRBV30 to TRBJ1-5; 7 bases align to TRBD1. Germline values: CDR1 GTSNPN, CDR2 SVGIG (reference sequence). J gave up 4 bases and V 2 bases, and 8 bases lay outside the gene matches. The CDR3 totals 15 residues. CDR3 DNA sequence: TGTGCCTGGAGTATCAAGGGGGCCGGGAATCAGCCCCAGCATTTT. It yields the protein CAWSIKGAGNQPQHF.

This chain joins TRBV20-1 and TRBJ2-5; D ambiguous. Trimming stripped 1 base from V and 4 bases from J, with 4 bases between. Looked up from germline, CDR1 is DFQATT and CDR2 is SNEGSKA (reference sequence). This CDR3 is built from 11 residues. DNA for the CDR3: TGCAGTGCTAGAGTAGGAGAGACCCAGTACTTC. Protein sequence: CSARVGETQYF.

The chain is built from TRBV5-1 and TRBJ2-2; D is unclear. The CDR3 covers 13 residues. Germline V gives CDR1 SGHRS, CDR2 YFSETQ. V dropped 0 bases and J dropped 6 bases, with 6 bases sitting between them. The CDR3 loop reads CASSLEESGELFF. For the CDR3, the DNA is TGCGCCAGCAGCTTGGAAGAGTCCGGGGAGCTGTTTTTT.

V is TRBV5-4 and J is TRBJ1-2, with a possible D match to TRBD1 (5 bases). V was cut by 1 base and J by 3 bases, with 16 bases left in between. The germline V gene encodes CDR1 SGHNT and CDR2 YYREEE (reference sequence). The CDR3 spans 16 residues. The CDR3 here is CASSLSAAGLDYGYTF. As DNA, the CDR3 is TGTGCCAGCAGCTTGTCCGCAGCAGGGCTTGACTATGGCTACACCTTC.

This clone is a singleton in its sample. The chain joins TRBV7-2 to TRBJ1-2; D unclear. Trimming took off 5 bases at V and 6 bases at J, with 16 bases between the two ends. This CDR3 spans 14 amino acids. Germline V CDR1 and CDR2: SGHTA, FQGNSA. As DNA, the CDR3 is TGTGCCAGCAGCCCGCGGGAAGACTATGATGGCTACACCTTC. Translated, it gives CASSPREDYDGYTF.

The CDR3 is CASSLLGLAGGVKDEQFF. In DNA, the CDR3 is TGTGCCAGCAGTCTCCTGGGTCTAGCGGGAGGGGTAAAGGATGAGCAGTTCTTC. V gene TRBV27 combines with J gene TRBJ2-1; 12 bases match TRBD2. The J segment lost 8 bases and the V segment lost 5 bases, leaving 16 bases of the junction unmatched. The length of the CDR3 is 18 residues. The germline V gene encodes CDR1 MNHEY and CDR2 SMNVEV (reference sequence).

This rearrangement joins TRBV3-1 (or the pseudogene TRBV3-2) to TRBJ2-7, with TRBD1 identical over 8 bases. The CDR3 covers 16 residues. V lost 2 bases, J lost 2 bases, and 8 bases stayed unmatched. Germline values: CDR1 LGHDT, CDR2 YNNKEL (reference sequence). The CDR3 is CASSQSDRGLAYEQYF. The DNA for the CDR3 is TGTGCCAGCAGCCAATCAGACAGGGGCTTAGCCTACGAGCAGTACTTC.

J is TRBJ2-3 and V is TRBV5-1; 9 bases agree with TRBD1. The junction had 10 bases not matched to a gene; V was cut back by 4 bases and J by 4 bases. This CDR3 region has 16 residues. CDR1 is SGHRS, CDR2 YFSETQ, per germline. CDR3 residues: CASSLRTGDGADTQYF. The CDR3 nucleotides are TGCGCCAGCAGCCTTCGGACAGGGGATGGGGCAGATACGCAGTATTTT.

This clone was recorded only once. The chain joins TRBV7-9 to TRBJ1-3, with D unresolved. V was clipped by 1 base and J by 3 bases, with 10 bases between them. The CDR3 is 15 amino acids. Germline-derived CDR1 and CDR2 are SEHNR and FQNEAQ (reference sequence). CDR3 sequence reads: CASSLVGEVGNTIYF. CDR3 nucleotide sequence: TGTGCCAGCAGCTTAGTGGGAGAGGTTGGAAACACCATATATTTT.

The CDR3 DNA sequence: TGCGCCAGCAGCCCGGAATATCTGGACTTGAGCTCCTACGAGCAGTACTTC. It is translated as CASSPEYLDLSSYEQYF. This sequence joins TRBV4-3 and TRBJ2-7, with D perhaps TRBD2 (5 bases). This CDR3 comprises 17 residues. CDR1 is LGHNA and CDR2 is YSLEER in the germline V gene. V was trimmed by 4 bases and J by 0 bases, leaving 19 bases between them.

The chain is built from TRBV7-9 and TRBJ1-1; 8 nucleotides line up with TRBD1. J lost 4 bases, V lost 6 bases, and 4 bases had no gene match. CDR1 SEHNR and CDR2 FQNEAQ come from the germline V gene (reference sequence). The CDR3 is made up of 13 amino acids. For the CDR3, the DNA is TGTGCCAGCAGTTACACAGGGGGCACTGAAGCTTTCTTT. Translating it yields CASSYTGGTEAFF.

This chain links TRBV5-4 with TRBJ2-7; 10 bases are shared with TRBD1. With V trimmed by 4 bases and J by 2 bases, 6 bases remained unmatched. The germline CDR1 and CDR2 sequences are SGHNT and YYREEE (reference sequence). The CDR3 totals 15 residues. The CDR3 coding sequence is TGTGCCAGCAGCGAGCTGGGACAGGGGACCTACGAGCAGTACTTC. The encoded protein is CASSELGQGTYEQYF.

The chain recombines TRBV2 with TRBJ2-7; possibly TRBD2 for D (5 bases). The CDR3 consists of 12 residues. Germline V gene data show CDR1 as SNHLY and CDR2 as FYNNEI. V shed 2 bases and J shed 4 bases, with 6 bases lying between them. CDR3 sequence (DNA): TGTGCCAGCAGTGAAACGGGATACGAGCAGTACTTC. Translated: CASSETGYEQYF.

Comments on this clone: In the same sample, other DNA sequences code for this CDR3. The chain combines TRBV10-2 with TRBJ1-2, with D possibly TRBD1 on 6 matching bases. V gave up 7 bases and J gave up 4 bases, with 16 bases separating them. From germline, CDR1 is WSHSY and CDR2 SAAADI. The CDR3 consists of 14 residues. CDR3 residues: CASKETGYFYGYTF. In nucleotides, the CDR3 is TGCGCCAGCAAAGAGACAGGTTATTTCTATGGCTACACCTTC.

The V and J genes are TRBV7-2 and TRBJ2-1, with 7 bases identical to TRBD2. After removal of 5 bases from V and 9 bases from J, the junction contained 13 bases not matched to a gene. Germline V gene data show CDR1 as SGHTA and CDR2 as FQGNSA. The CDR3 consists of 15 residues. The CDR3 loop is CASSPRDYLYGEQFF. CDR3 nucleotides: TGTGCCAGCAGCCCACGGGACTATCTTTACGGTGAGCAGTTCTTC.

This clone was recorded once. The chain has TRBV18 and TRBJ1-5; D is uncertain. The ends were cut back, 2 bases at V and 0 bases at J, with 5 bases in the middle. Germline V gives CDR1 KGHSH, CDR2 LQKENI. This CDR3 spans 14 amino acids. This chain's CDR3 is CASSPAGSNQPQHF. CDR3 bases: TGTGCCAGCTCACCAGCCGGTAGCAATCAGCCCCAGCATTTT. Full variable domain (remainder filled in from reference TRBV18 and TRBJ1-5): NAGVMQNPRHLVRRRGQEARLRCSPMKGHSHVYWYRQLPEEGLKFMVYLQKENIIDESGMPKERFSAEFPKEGPSILRIQQVVRGDSAAYFCASSPAGSNQPQHFGDGTRLSIL.

The chain combines TRBV7-2 with TRBJ1-2; 11 bases fit TRBD1. Germline V CDR1 and CDR2: SGHTA, FQGNSA. This CDR3 contains 18 residues. J gave up 0 bases and V 1 base, and 7 bases lay outside the gene matches. The CDR3 spells CASSLGGQGVGTNYGYTF. CDR3 bases: TGTGCCAGCAGCTTAGGGGGACAGGGGGTAGGAACTAACTATGGCTACACCTTC.

The chain has TRBV19 and TRBJ2-7; 13 bases line up with TRBD2. V lost 6 bases, J lost 5 bases, and 7 bases stayed unmatched. The CDR3 has 15 amino acids. Germline V lookup: CDR1 LNHDA, CDR2 SQIVND (reference sequence). CDR3 amino acids: CASRASGTSGNEQYF. In nucleotides, the CDR3 is TGTGCCAGTAGAGCTTCCGGGACTAGCGGGAACGAGCAGTACTTC.

V is TRBV4-2 and J is TRBJ2-2; TRBD2 matches 13 bases. The CDR3 consists of 17 residues. V trimming: 4 bases; J trimming: 6 bases; junction bases outside the gene matches: 8. Germline V gene lookup returns CDR1 LGHNA and CDR2 YNFKEQ. CDR3 protein: CASSRRLAGGSAGELFF. As DNA, the CDR3 is TGTGCCAGCAGCCGACGACTAGCGGGGGGATCGGCCGGGGAGCTGTTTTTT.

The chain joins TRBV15 to TRBJ1-1, with TRBD1 matching 7 bases. J was trimmed by 8 bases and V by 1 base; bases with no gene match: 7. Germline V gene lookup returns CDR1 LNHNV and CDR2 YYDKDF (reference sequence). The CDR3 has 14 residues. The CDR3 here is CATSRGFGTDEAFF. The DNA of the CDR3 is TGTGCCACCAGCAGAGGGTTTGGGACAGACGAAGCTTTCTTT.

The chain joins TRBV2 to TRBJ2-2; 7 nucleotides match TRBD2. Germline CDR1 and CDR2: SNHLY and FYNNEI. V lost 6 bases to trimming and J lost 5 bases; unmatched junction nucleotides: 3. The CDR3 is 13 amino acids. This CDR3 is CASRSAGTGELFF. CDR3 in DNA: TGTGCCAGCAGGTCAGCGGGGACCGGGGAGCTGTTTTTT.

The chain is built from TRBV28 and TRBJ2-6, with D maybe TRBD2 (6 bases). CDR1 and CDR2 (germline): MDHEN, SYDVKM. V dropped 0 bases and J dropped 2 bases, with 8 bases sitting between them. This CDR3 is built from 16 residues. Here the CDR3 reads CASSLWGGTGANVLTF. DNA of the CDR3: TGTGCCAGCAGTTTATGGGGGGGTACTGGGGCCAACGTCCTGACTTTC.